This T cell receptor (beta chain) was recorded in a study of response to subunit inactivated influenza vaccine. The study, taken as a whole, reports: There was a suggestion from the authors that each seasonal influenza vaccination recruits few new T cells.

TCRdb recomputed calls from the RT-PCR reads with MiXCR, one row per CDR3 protein. The sample comprises 610,000 or so distinct CDR3 sequences, 14% of which are singletons, and around 10% rests with the top ten. About this clonotype itself: Its antigen is unknown.

This CDR3 region has 13 residues. Germline V CDR1 and CDR2: SQVTM, ANQGSEA. This receptor was taken from a man aged 50-59 years who received an inactivated influenza vaccine. The sequencing here drew on PBMCs from blood, taken 11 to 12 days after vaccination. The chain combines TRBV29-1 with TRBJ2-1; a possible D gene is TRBD1 (6 bases). CDR3 sequence: CRRTAFSYNEQFF. The CDR3, as DNA: TGCAGGAGGACAGCGTTCTCCTACAATGAGCAGTTCTTC.